This T cell receptor (beta chain) emerged from a study of blood T cell repertoires in COVID-19. Turning to the study itself: The United States, Italy and Spain were the sources of the acute and convalescent COVID-19 samples. Sources were T cells, B-cell-depleted T cells, or PBMCs; the material itself was cDNA or gDNA.

V was clipped by 5 bases and J by 6 bases; unmatched bases: 12. The CDR3 has 16 amino acids. CDR1 SEHNR and CDR2 FQNEAQ come from the germline V gene (reference sequence). Seattle cases were enrolled at active infection and followed longitudinally. The authors' processing: Reference gene primers were amplified, and this amplification served to estimate nucleated cell counts. Clones were sequenced by immunoSEQ multiplex PCR, and TCRdb holds only the in-frame ones, with some missing. That table is the source of V, J and clone size, and D and trimming were worked out from the DNA. This sample has around 470,000 clones; roughly 89% occur once, and the top ten carry roughly 0.92%.

The J gene is TRBJ2-2, the V gene TRBV7-9; 7 bases map to TRBD2. This clonotype was sampled from a man aged 18 to 29 with COVID-19, enrolled during active disease. The sequenced sample consisted of peripheral blood. CDR3 residues: CASSLIAGMASGELFF. The CDR3 DNA sequence: TGTGCCAGCAGCCTTATAGCGGGCATGGCTTCCGGGGAGCTGTTTTTT.